These T cell receptor beta chains were read from a single sample in a study of shared clonotypes between healthy human individuals. Libraries were prepared by immunoSEQ multiplex PCR; TCRdb keeps only in-frame clonotypes and omits some of them. The sample consists of some 1.5 million clones, approximately 96% of them appearing once. The material sequenced was naive CD4+ T cells sorted from blood. These TCRs come from a man aged 25 to 40 in good health. Both conserved end residues are part of each CDR3. The D gene is left open where the match is weak. The size of a clone is reported for some rows only, either as once, few or many, or as a class for expanded clones.

J	V	D	size	CDR3	DNA
TRBJ1-6	TRBV6-1	-	-	CASNPNGGNSPLHF	TGTGCCAGCAACCCGAACGGGGGGAATTCACCCCTCCACTTT
TRBJ2-1	TRBV28	TRBD2	-	CASTLSGMGQFF	TGTGCCAGCACTTTAAGCGGGATGGGGCAGTTCTTC
TRBJ2-2	TRBV7-7	TRBD2	-	CASSLLPRLAGLNTGELFF	TGTGCTAGCAGCTTATTACCAAGGCTAGCGGGACTGAACACCGGGGAGCTGTTTTTT
TRBJ2-3	TRBV2	-	-	CASSENPGRRSTDTQYF	TGTGCCAGCAGTGAAAATCCCGGCAGGAGAAGCACAGATACGCAGTATTTT
TRBJ2-7	TRBV6-5	-	-	CASAGKKGEQYF	TGTGCCAGCGCTGGTAAGAAGGGGGAGCAGTACTTC
TRBJ1-5	TRBV7-2	TRBD1	-	CASSPQTGYSNQPQHF	TGTGCCAGCAGCCCCCAGACAGGGTATAGCAATCAGCCCCAGCATTTT
TRBJ2-7	TRBV4-3	-	-	CASSQVWQGFYEQYF	TGCGCCAGCAGCCAAGTCTGGCAGGGATTCTACGAGCAGTACTTC
TRBJ1-1	TRBV7-9	TRBD1	-	CASSPLQGIYF	TGTGCCAGCAGCCCATTACAGGGGATCTATTTT
TRBJ2-7	TRBV5-4	-	-	CASSLEPGGDYEQYF	TGTGCCAGCAGCTTGGAGCCAGGCGGGGACTACGAGCAGTACTTC
TRBJ2-1	TRBV11-3	-	once	CASSHGPGDNEQFF	TGTGCCAGCAGCCATGGACCAGGGGACAATGAGCAGTTCTTC
TRBJ2-1	TRBV5-6	-	-	CASSDKDSLHSSYNEQFF	TGTGCCAGCAGCGATAAGGACAGCCTCCACAGCTCCTACAATGAGCAGTTCTTC
TRBJ1-4	TRBV28	TRBD1	-	CASSTKDRENEKLFF	TGTGCCAGCAGTACAAAAGACAGGGAAAATGAAAAACTGTTTTTT
TRBJ2-3	TRBV9	TRBD2	-	CASSVGLAGGETQYF	TGTGCCAGCAGCGTAGGACTAGCGGGAGGGGAGACGCAGTATTTT
TRBJ2-3	TRBV28	-	-	CASSFANTDTQYF	TGTGCCAGCAGTTTTGCCAACACAGATACGCAGTATTTT
TRBJ2-2	TRBV29-1	-	-	CSVLGPGELFF	TGCAGCGTTCTCGGACCCGGGGAGCTGTTTTTT
TRBJ2-1	TRBV7-2	TRBD2	-	CASSLVGEGLAVEQFF	TGTGCCAGCAGCTTAGTAGGGGAAGGACTAGCGGTTGAGCAGTTCTTC
TRBJ2-2	TRBV28	-	-	CASRVTGTMNTGELFF	TGTGCCAGCAGAGTAACCGGGACAATGAACACCGGGGAGCTGTTTTTT
TRBJ2-3	TRBV2	TRBD2	-	CASSEGLTTDTQYF	TGTGCCAGCAGTGAGGGACTAACCACAGATACGCAGTATTTT
TRBJ2-1	TRBV7-2	-	-	CASSLGVGTHNEQFF	TGTGCCAGCAGCTTAGGGGTAGGTACCCACAATGAGCAGTTCTTC
TRBJ1-2	TRBV28	-	-	CASSENGVGEAGYTF	TGTGCCAGCAGTGAAAATGGGGTTGGCGAAGCTGGCTACACCTTC
TRBJ2-7	TRBV28	-	-	CASSLNSYEQYF	TGTGCCAGCAGTTTAAATTCATACGAGCAGTACTTC
TRBJ2-6	TRBV11-3	-	-	CASSLVLASGANVLTF	TGTGCCAGCAGCTTAGTTCTGGCGTCTGGGGCCAACGTCCTGACTTTC
TRBJ2-1	TRBV5-5	-	-	CASSGTTSYNEQFF	TGTGCCAGCAGCGGGACAACCTCCTACAATGAGCAGTTCTTC
TRBJ1-1	TRBV7-2	-	-	CASSSGRWDTEAFF	TGTGCCAGCAGCTCCGGACGCTGGGACACTGAAGCTTTCTTT
TRBJ1-3	TRBV29-1	-	-	CSVERDKTGNTIYF	TGCAGCGTTGAGAGGGATAAGACTGGAAACACCATATATTTT
TRBJ2-1	TRBV11-2	-	-	CASSKLRRSSTYNEQFF	TGTGCCAGCAGCAAGCTTAGGAGGTCCTCTACCTACAATGAGCAGTTCTTC
TRBJ1-4	TRBV7-2	TRBD1	once	CASSFDRGGEKLFF	TGTGCCAGCAGCTTCGACAGGGGAGGTGAAAAACTGTTTTTT
TRBJ2-1	TRBV2	TRBD2	-	CASGQREGSYNEQFF	TGTGCCAGCGGCCAGCGGGAGGGCTCCTACAATGAGCAGTTCTTC
TRBJ1-3	TRBV11-3	-	-	CASSLGGVENTIYF	TGTGCCAGCAGCTTAGGGGGAGTTGAAAACACCATATATTTT
TRBJ1-2	TRBV10-1	-	-	CASSKKPNYGYTF	TGCGCCAGCAGTAAGAAACCTAACTATGGCTACACCTTC
TRBJ2-6	TRBV5-1	-	-	CASSLEPVSSGANVLTF	TGCGCCAGCAGCTTGGAACCCGTGAGCTCTGGGGCCAACGTCCTGACTTTC
TRBJ1-1	TRBV18	TRBD1	few	CASSSRGQSTEAFF	TGTGCCAGCTCATCGCGGGGACAGAGCACTGAAGCTTTCTTT
TRBJ2-5	TRBV5-4	TRBD1	-	CASSPGTVQETQYF	TGTGCCAGCAGCCCGGGGACAGTCCAAGAGACCCAGTACTTC
TRBJ2-5	TRBV15	TRBD2	-	CATSRFLGGRIQETQYF	TGTGCCACCAGCAGGTTTCTCGGGGGGAGAATCCAAGAGACCCAGTACTTC
TRBJ2-5	TRBV18	-	-	CASSPDRIETQYF	TGTGCCAGCTCACCAGACAGGATCGAGACCCAGTACTTC
TRBJ2-1	TRBV5-4	TRBD1	once	CASSLQGSYNEQFF	TGTGCCAGCAGCTTACAGGGGTCCTACAATGAGCAGTTCTTC
TRBJ2-1	TRBV11-3	-	-	CARPENEQFF	TGTGCCAGACCTGAGAATGAGCAGTTCTTC
TRBJ2-1	TRBV28	TRBD2	-	CASSLSGTPYNEQFF	TGTGCCAGCAGTCTTAGCGGGACACCTTACAATGAGCAGTTCTTC
TRBJ2-6	TRBV29-1	-	-	CSVAGSGANVLTF	TGCAGCGTTGCAGGGTCTGGGGCCAACGTCCTGACTTTC
TRBJ2-3	TRBV19	TRBD1	-	CASSQGQEKAATNTQYF	TGTGCCAGTAGTCAGGGACAGGAGAAGGCTGCCACAAATACGCAGTATTTT
TRBJ2-3	TRBV7-2	-	-	CASSLRTGSTDTQYF	TGTGCCAGCAGCTTGAGGACGGGTAGCACAGATACGCAGTATTTT
TRBJ2-1	TRBV4-2	TRBD2	-	CASSQVAGGAQENEQFF	TGTGCCAGCAGCCAAGTAGCGGGGGGAGCCCAGGAGAATGAGCAGTTCTTC
TRBJ1-5	TRBV28	TRBD1	-	CASSGVPGQLNQPQHF	TGTGCCAGCTCGGGGGTACCGGGACAGCTTAATCAGCCCCAGCATTTT
TRBJ2-7	TRBV28	TRBD2	-	CASSFAAGAYEQYF	TGTGCCAGCAGTTTTGCCGCGGGGGCCTACGAGCAGTACTTC
TRBJ2-5	TRBV9	-	-	CASSVAQRETQYF	TGTGCCAGCAGCGTAGCTCAAAGGGAGACCCAGTACTTC
TRBJ1-4	TRBV10-3	-	-	CAISVEMGEKLFF	TGTGCCATCAGTGTGGAAATGGGGGAAAAACTGTTTTTT
TRBJ1-2	TRBV7-3	-	-	CASSSSPPGTSYGYTF	TGTGCCAGCAGCTCCAGCCCCCCCGGGACATCCTATGGCTACACCTTC
TRBJ1-3	TRBV14	-	-	CASSYHSGVGNTIYF	TGTGCCAGCAGCTATCATTCGGGCGTTGGAAACACCATATATTTT
TRBJ2-3	TRBV18	-	once	CASSSIEGRTDTQYF	TGTGCCAGCTCCTCCATTGAGGGGCGGACAGATACGCAGTATTTT
TRBJ2-3	TRBV19	-	-	CASGGTDTQYF	TGTGCCAGTGGAGGTACAGATACGCAGTATTTT
TRBJ2-1	TRBV5-1	-	once	CASSRSTAYNEQFF	TGCGCCAGCAGTCGCAGTACTGCCTACAATGAGCAGTTCTTC
TRBJ2-7	TRBV10-3	-	-	CAISDPMGGPYEQYF	TGTGCCATCAGTGACCCCATGGGAGGCCCCTACGAGCAGTACTTC
TRBJ2-1	TRBV14	-	-	CASSTKFGGAEQFF	TGTGCCAGCAGTACCAAATTTGGGGGAGCTGAGCAGTTCTTC
TRBJ2-2	TRBV6-4	TRBD1	-	CASSPGTGGANTGELFF	TGTGCCAGCAGCCCCGGGACAGGGGGCGCGAACACCGGGGAGCTGTTTTTT
TRBJ1-2	TRBV5-1	-	-	CASSLQAGYGYTF	TGCGCCAGCAGCTTGCAGGCTGGCTATGGCTACACCTTC
TRBJ2-1	TRBV5-5	-	-	CASSSPLRDRYNEQFF	TGTGCCAGCAGCTCCCCACTACGCGACAGGTACAATGAGCAGTTCTTC
TRBJ1-4	TRBV2	TRBD1	-	CASSLDRVNGEKLFF	TGTGCCAGCAGCCTAGACAGGGTAAATGGTGAAAAACTGTTTTTT